This T cell receptor beta chain was documented in a study of T cell repertoires in cytomegalovirus infection. As for the study in general: The study used recently identified HLA-C-restricted and well-studied HLA-B-restricted CMV epitopes. Findings of the study overall: Summed public TCR beta family frequency identified CMV carriers bearing the relevant HLA.

A note on this clonotype: Its antigen is not known.

This CDR3 spans 12 amino acids. V gave up 10 bases and J gave up 8 bases; unmatched junction bases: 4. Germline CDR1 MNHEY, CDR2 SVGEGT. TCRdb recomputed calls from the reads with MiXCR, one row per CDR3 protein. This table has 75,000 to 100,000 distinct CDR3 sequences, around 49% appearing once. The TCR was taken from a human donor in good health (CMV status not recorded). Some clones in this sample may be carry-over from other donors' samples. This chain connects TRBV6-2 or TRBV6-3 to TRBJ2-1, with 11 bases aligning to TRBD1. Here the sequenced sample was CD8+ T cells from cultured PBMCs, taken from culture after CMV antigen stimulation. The CDR3 reads CATRDRGYEQFF. The CDR3 nucleotides are TGTGCCACCCGGGACAGGGGGTATGAGCAGTTCTTC.